The 9 T cell receptor beta chains below all came from one sample that was sequenced in a study of blood T cell repertoires in COVID-19. TCRdb keeps only in-frame clones here, not all; method: immunoSEQ multiplex PCR. This repertoire shows around 400,000 clones, roughly 86% found once; its top ten account for 2% to 2.5%. The sequencing sample was made of peripheral blood. Every receptor here comes from a woman between 55 and 75 years old with COVID-19, enrolled during active disease.

CDR3 region: CASSQDVVAGQETQYF. In DNA, the CDR3 is TGTGCCAGCAGCCAAGATGTGGTAGCGGGGCAAGAGACCCAGTACTTC. This chain joins TRBV3-1 (or the pseudogene TRBV3-2) and TRBJ2-5; 8 bases are a match to TRBD2. V shed 0 bases and J 2 bases; nucleotides not matched to a gene: 5. Per the germline V gene, CDR1 is LGHDT and CDR2 is YNNKEL (reference sequence). CDR3 length equals 16 residues.

V usage is TRBV6-2 or TRBV6-3 and J usage is TRBJ2-3; TRBD2 matches 14 bases. Germline CDR1 is MNHEY and CDR2 is SVGEGT. Germline trimming cut 4 bases from V and 6 bases from J; bases unmatched to any gene: 9. This CDR3 has 17 amino acids. CDR3: CASSSSPTSGGGDTQYF. The CDR3 DNA is TGTGCCAGCAGTTCTTCCCCGACTAGCGGGGGGGGTGATACGCAGTATTTT.

This rearrangement joins TRBV2 to TRBJ1-3, with 10 bases lining up with TRBD1. The CDR3 loop spans 15 amino acids. CDR1 is SNHLY, CDR2 FYNNEI, per germline. V shed 6 bases and J 7 bases; nucleotides not matched to a gene: 9. CDR3 region: CASRPPGQGLNTIYF. As DNA, the CDR3 is TGTGCCAGCAGGCCGCCGGGACAGGGGCTGAACACCATATATTTT.

The chain links TRBV9 to TRBJ1-3; tentatively, D is TRBD1 (6 bases). Germline CDR1 SGDLS, CDR2 YYNGEE. V was cut by 4 bases and J by 0 bases, with 14 bases left in between. This CDR3 contains 16 residues. Here the CDR3 DNA reads TGTGCCAGCAGCCCACAGGGCGGCGACTCTGGAAACACCATATATTTT. This gives the protein CASSPQGGDSGNTIYF.

V is TRBV2 and J is TRBJ1-5, with a possible D match to TRBD1 (6 bases). The CDR3 spans 20 residues. The V gene's germline CDR1 is SNHLY and CDR2 FYNNEI. Trimming took 8 bases from V and 2 from J, leaving 31 bases between them. The CDR3 spells CASDAGDRYIFGVGNQPQHF. The CDR3 DNA reads as TGTGCCAGCGACGCAGGGGACCGATACATTTTTGGTGTGGGCAATCAGCCCCAGCATTTT. Using reference TRBV2 and TRBJ1-5 for the parts outside the CDR3, the full variable domain is EPEVTQTPSHQVTQMGQEVILRCVPISNHLYFYWYRQILGQKVEFLVSFYNNEISEKSEIFDDQFSVERPDGSNFTLKIRSTKLEDSAMYFCASDAGDRYIFGVGNQPQHFGDGTRLSIL.

The chain combines TRBV19 with TRBJ2-7, with D perhaps TRBD2 (5 bases). From germline, CDR1 is LNHDA and CDR2 SQIVND (reference sequence). The CDR3 has 14 residues. Trimming removed 3 bases at V and 8 bases at J, with 17 bases between. CDR3 in DNA: TGTGCCAGTAGTATGGACTTGCGGTATGGCAAGCAGTACTTC. It yields the protein CASSMDLRYGKQYF. Together with reference TRBV19 and TRBJ2-7, the CDR3 gives the full variable domain: DGGITQSPKYLFRKEGQNVTLSCEQNLNHDAMYWYRQDPGQGLRLIYYSQIVNDFQKGDIAEGYSVSREKKESFPLTVTSAQKNPTAFYLCASSMDLRYGKQYFGPGTRLTVT.

This clone was picked up many times. The V gene is TRBV11-2, the J gene TRBJ1-3; D unclear. The germline V and J ends were trimmed by 6 bases and 0 bases, with 6 bases remaining between them. The CDR3 extends over 13 amino acids. Germline CDR1 reads SGHAT; CDR2 reads FQNNGV. For the CDR3, the DNA is TGTGCCAGCAGGCATAGCTCTGGAAACACCATATATTTT. Its protein product is CASRHSSGNTIYF.

This clone occurred a few times. The CDR3 protein is CASRGDRGNSPLHF. The DNA for the CDR3 is TGTGCCAGCAGAGGGGACAGGGGCAATTCACCCCTCCACTTT. The chain joins TRBV6-5 to TRBJ1-6; TRBD1 matches at 10 bases. This CDR3 spans 14 amino acids. The germline V gene encodes CDR1 MNHEY and CDR2 SVGAGI. Losses at the gene ends were 6 bases for V and 7 bases for J; bases not matched to a gene: 3.

The chain uses TRBV5-6 and TRBJ1-4, with TRBD1 matching over 7 bases. J lost 0 bases, V lost 1 base, and 3 bases had no gene match. From germline, CDR1 is SGHDT and CDR2 YYEEEE. The CDR3 length is 16 residues. The CDR3 protein is CASSLWTGATNEKLFF. CDR3 in DNA: TGTGCCAGCAGCTTGTGGACAGGTGCAACTAATGAAAAACTGTTTTTT.